Listed here is a single TCR beta chain. The clone's antigen remains unknown. Per-nucleotide qualities are absent, and no much larger clonotype sits a single base away. These data come from a study of regulatory T cells in long-lasting Graves disease (dated by TCRdb to the early 2020s). Concerning the study at large: In the newly diagnosed Graves' disease group, patients had been taking antithyroid drugs for less than 3 months. Patients with persistent Graves' disease were compared with patients with newly diagnosed Graves' disease using TCR sequencing and RNA sequencing of peripheral blood. The study was registered as a clinical trial and conducted in China. A total of around 35 samples underwent TCR sequencing: about 13 from persistent and around 20 from newly diagnosed Graves' disease patients.

The method was multiplex PCR. TCRdb records Illumina HiSeq 4000 as the sequencer. To build TCR beta libraries, CDR3 regions were amplified by Arm-PCR using iRepertoire HTBI primers. Before sequencing, the PCR products underwent gel purification. Per the authors' processing: A total of roughly 65 TRBV and some 15 TRBJ segments were identified across samples and were used for gene usage analysis of CDR3 amino acid clonotypes. Filtered high-quality paired reads were merged into contigs using COPE and FqMerger. BLAST was used to align contigs to IMGT TRBV, TRBD and TRBJ reference genes, and CDR3 was defined according to IMGT. Highly expanded clones were defined as clonotypes with a frequency above 0.1%. Shannon entropy was used to measure repertoire diversity, and the Gini coefficient was used to measure V-J evenness. Clonotypes shared by more than one individual were considered public. TCRdb passed the public sequencing reads through fastp at Q25 and MiXCR, retaining productive beta sequences. Each record represents a unique CDR3 protein, reported with the most common genes and DNA among its rows. TCRdb, rather than the study authors, made the V and J calls. Recorded for this sample are about 450,000 distinct CDR3 sequences; less than 15% of them occurred a single time. The leading ten clones occupy around a sixth of the sample.

Looking up the germline V gene yields CDR1 MDHEN and CDR2 SYDVKM. V loses 8 bases of germline sequence and J loses 1 base, and the interval between the two ends is 7 bases. Inclusive of the bounding cysteine and phenylalanine, the CDR3 is 12 residues long. Only the CDR3 DNA is retained, 36 bases long and in frame from the first base. Study-wide conclusions, independent of this receptor: TRBV28, TRBJ1-2 and TRBJ2-5 were preferentially used in persistent disease, while TRBV20-1 and TRBJ2-1 were favored in newly diagnosed disease. Compared with newly diagnosed patients, patients with persistent Graves' disease had lower TCR Shannon entropy and fewer highly expanded clones, which suggests clonal expansion. The authors noted that the small sample size was a limitation that may lower accuracy. More public clonotypes were shared among persistent patients (under 3,000) than among newly diagnosed patients (roughly 960). Sequencing and analysis were limited to the TCR beta chain. Peripheral blood alone was examined, since thyroid tissue, which constituted the primary lesion, could not be accessed.

Read against the paper, the sample's time point label means: newly diagnosed GD, antithyroid drugs for less than 3 months. For both TCR sequencing and RNA sequencing, RNA was extracted from PBMCs in TRIzol. Graves' disease was diagnosed according to American Thyroid Association guidelines. Patients for the study were recruited at an endocrinology department in Xi'an, China. Each patient gave about 10 milliliters of peripheral blood, collected in an EDTA anticoagulant tube. PBMCs were isolated by Ficoll Paque Plus density gradient separation without further T cell sorting. RNA quality was checked with an Agilent 2100 Bioanalyzer and agarose gel, and concentration with a NanoDrop 2000. This sample also belongs to another study, concerning T cells in Graves' hyperthyroidism and ophthalmopathy. As the second paper documents: Stable Graves' hyperthyroidism was defined as no progression to ophthalmopathy during 18 months of follow-up. Hyperthyroidism patients were newly diagnosed, with disease duration under 2 months, and aged 18 to 65 years. Exclusion was applied to patients with uncontrolled infections, other autoimmune diseases, pregnancy or lactation. Diagnoses were based on clinical symptoms, serum thyroxine and TRAb, thyroid ultrasound and orbital computed tomography. For the first round of RT-PCR on the TCR CDR3, the HTBI primer set was used together with the Qiagen OneStep RT-PCR kit. Most expanded thyroid clonotypes (frequency above 0.001) were also detected in blood, a finding suggesting that blood repertoires may reflect thyroid immune responses. A model built on a 13 V-J signature distinguished ophthalmopathy from stable hyperthyroidism, reaching 85% to 90% sensitivity and about 81% specificity in cross-validation and 80%/75% in testing. In validation, progression to ophthalmopathy was predicted by the model with almost 71% sensitivity and roughly 76% specificity, a median of roughly 6.4 months before onset. To identify TCR V-J signatures that set the groups apart, the researchers used a discovery cohort of about a hundred patients, made up of some 41 with Graves' ophthalmopathy and about 60 with stable Graves' hyperthyroidism. Prospective prediction of ophthalmopathy was tested in an independent validation cohort consisting of fewer than 20 hyperthyroidism patients and more than 15 patients who later progressed to ophthalmopathy. The 95 to 100 discovery patients were randomly divided into training and test sets at a 7:3 ratio. Thyroid tissue and blood T-cell repertoires from roughly 6 Graves' hyperthyroidism patients were also compared in the study. After blood sampling, hyperthyroidism patients were treated with methimazole at a starting dose of 30 mg daily, and ophthalmopathy patients were treated with high-dose intravenous methylprednisolone. A second multiplex PCR round built the libraries, followed by size selection and purification. The libraries were sequenced on an Illumina HiSeq2000 using paired-end 100 bp reads. Raw data were processed with SOAPnuke, discarding reads with adapters, uncalled bases, mean Phred below 15, or no exact constant-primer or identifier match. COPE v1.2.5 was used to merge the high-quality paired reads, and each unique nucleotide sequence was defined as a clonotype. MiTCR v1.1 was used to align clonotypes to the IMGT TRBV, TRBD and TRBJ reference segments. Only V-J combinations with frequency above 0.0001, covering 98% to 99.2% of repertoires, were analysed. The TCS score was defined as F50 (clonal expansion) divided by E x V (chaos), with BLOSUM62-based TCRdist calculated between CDR3 peptides within each V-J. Welch's t-statistics and random forest reduced fewer than 600 V-J features to 10 to 15, which were used in a naive Bayes classifier (R e1071). Sample size was not statistically predetermined, and investigators were not blinded to group allocation. According to the paper, TCR Vbeta CDR3 sequencing was carried out on over 130 peripheral blood samples, which came from some 41 ophthalmopathy, some 73 hyperthyroidism and about 17 progressor patients.

The TCR comes from a woman between 50 and 59 years old with Graves disease. Donor details come from another sample of the same person, matched by shared clones. In this chain, TRBV28 is recombined with TRBJ2-3; no D segment can be confidently identified. Specimen: peripheral blood mononuclear cells (PBMCs), collected at new diagnosis, from a patient treated with antithyroid drugs. The DNA sequence is TGTGCCAGCGGTGTGGGCACAGATACGCAGTATTTT. Its translation reads: CASGVGTDTQYF. The reference TRBV28 and TRBJ2-3 proteins fill in what lies around the CDR3, so the full variable domain reads DVKVTQSSRYLVKRTGEKVFLECVQDMDHENMFWYRQDPGLGLRLIYFSYDVKMKEKGDIPEGYSVSREKKERFSLILESASTNQTSMYLCASGVGTDTQYFGPGTRLTVL.